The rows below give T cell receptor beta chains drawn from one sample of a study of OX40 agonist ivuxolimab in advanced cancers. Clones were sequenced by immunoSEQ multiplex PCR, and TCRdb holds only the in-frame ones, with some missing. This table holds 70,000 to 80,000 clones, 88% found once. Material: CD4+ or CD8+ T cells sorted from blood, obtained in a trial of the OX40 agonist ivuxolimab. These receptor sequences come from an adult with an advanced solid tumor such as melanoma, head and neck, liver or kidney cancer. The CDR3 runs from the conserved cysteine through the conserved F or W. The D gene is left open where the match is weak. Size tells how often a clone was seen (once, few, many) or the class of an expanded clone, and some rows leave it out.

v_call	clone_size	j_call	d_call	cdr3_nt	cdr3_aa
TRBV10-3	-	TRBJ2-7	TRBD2	TGTGCCATCAGTGGGCGGGGGGCAGCCTACGAGCAGTACTTC	CAISGRGAAYEQYF
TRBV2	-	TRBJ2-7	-	TGTGCCAGCAGTGAAGGGGCGGGCCTAGGTTACGAGCAGTACTTC	CASSEGAGLGYEQYF
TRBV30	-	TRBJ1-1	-	TGTGCCTGGAGTGTACCGTCGGGACAATGGAACACTGAAGCTTTCTTT	CAWSVPSGQWNTEAFF
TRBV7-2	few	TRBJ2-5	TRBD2	TGTGCCAGCAGCTTAGCCCTAGCGGGAAGCGGGACCCAGTACTTC	CASSLALAGSGTQYF
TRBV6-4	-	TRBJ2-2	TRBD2	TGTGCCGATCCGGCGGGGGGGCACCGGGAGCTGTTTTTT	CADPAGGHRELFF
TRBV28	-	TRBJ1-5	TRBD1	TGTGCCAGCAGTAACCACGGGACAGGCAATCAGCCCCAGCATTTT	CASSNHGTGNQPQHF
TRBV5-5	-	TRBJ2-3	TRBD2	TGTGCCAGCGTGGAGGGGCTAGCGGGGGCCGCAGATACGCAGTATTTT	CASVEGLAGAADTQYF
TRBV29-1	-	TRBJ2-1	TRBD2	TGCAGCGTTCCCAAACTAGCGGGAGGGCCCGGTGAGCAGTTCTTC	CSVPKLAGGPGEQFF
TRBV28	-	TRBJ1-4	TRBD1	TGTGCCAGCACGCTGGACAGGGTGGGGGAAAAACTGTTTTTT	CASTLDRVGEKLFF
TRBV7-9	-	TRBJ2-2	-	TGTGCCAGCAGCCCGGGGACGGGCGCGAACACCGGGGAGCTGTTTTTT	CASSPGTGANTGELFF
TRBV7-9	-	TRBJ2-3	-	TGTGCCAGCAGCTCGAGCTTCGGAGGCACAGATACGCAGTATTTT	CASSSSFGGTDTQYF
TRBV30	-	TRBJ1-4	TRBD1	TGTGCCTGGAGATATTCCGGGACAGCTAATGAAAAACTGTTTTTT	CAWRYSGTANEKLFF
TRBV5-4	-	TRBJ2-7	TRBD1	TGTGCCAGCAGCCAAGTCAGCGCCGGGACAGGGACTGACTACGAGCAGTACTTC	CASSQVSAGTGTDYEQYF
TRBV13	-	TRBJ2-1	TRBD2	TGTGCCAGCAGCCCCGGGACTAGCGGGAGCAATGAGCAGTTCTTC	CASSPGTSGSNEQFF
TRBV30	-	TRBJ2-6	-	TGTGCCTGGAGTGCAATTGGGGCCAACGTCCTGACTTTC	CAWSAIGANVLTF
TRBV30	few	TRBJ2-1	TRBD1	TGTGCCTGGATTAATCTGGGACAGGGGTCCTACAATGAGCAGTTCTTC	CAWINLGQGSYNEQFF
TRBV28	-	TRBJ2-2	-	TGTGCCAGCTTATGGGGGTCGAACACCGGGGAGCTGTTTTTT	CASLWGSNTGELFF
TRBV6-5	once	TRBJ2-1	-	TGTGCCAGCACGCCAGGGGGGGCCAGAGATGAGCAGTTCTTC	CASTPGGARDEQFF
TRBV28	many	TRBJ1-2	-	TGTGCCAGCAGTTTCGGGGCCTATGGCTACACCTTC	CASSFGAYGYTF
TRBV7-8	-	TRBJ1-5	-	TGTGCCAGCAGCTTAGCCCGACAGCTGTATAGCAATCAGCCCCAGCATTTT	CASSLARQLYSNQPQHF
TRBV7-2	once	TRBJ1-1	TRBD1	TGTGCCAGCAGCCCCAGGGGGGCCACAGCGGACACTGAAGCTTTCTTT	CASSPRGATADTEAFF
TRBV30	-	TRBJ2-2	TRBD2	TGTGCCTGGAGTGGACCGGGACTAGCGGGGGGGCGTACCGGGGAGCTGTTTTTT	CAWSGPGLAGGRTGELFF
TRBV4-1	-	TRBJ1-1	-	TGCGCCAGCAGCCAACGGATGGGGTACACTGAAGCTTTCTTT	CASSQRMGYTEAFF
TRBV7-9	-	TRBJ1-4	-	TGTGCCAGCAGCTTAGTTCCAAATGAAAAACTGTTTTTT	CASSLVPNEKLFF
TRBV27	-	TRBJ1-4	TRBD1	TGTGCCAGCAGTTCCCGGGACCCCCCCAGGGGGAGTGAAAAACTGTTTTTT	CASSSRDPPRGSEKLFF
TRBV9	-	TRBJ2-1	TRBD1	TGTGCCAGCAGCCCCAGGACAGGCGGCTACAATGAGCAGTTCTTC	CASSPRTGGYNEQFF
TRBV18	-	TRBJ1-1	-	TGTGCCAGCTCACCACGGGAGACTGGGAACACTGAAGCTTTCTTT	CASSPRETGNTEAFF
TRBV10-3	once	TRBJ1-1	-	TGTGCCATCAGTGAGTCCCAGGGAAGGAACACTGAAGCTTTCTTT	CAISESQGRNTEAFF
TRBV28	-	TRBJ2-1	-	TGTGCCAGCAGACGAACCACCGGGGGCGAGAGGAATGAGCAGTTCTTC	CASRRTTGGERNEQFF
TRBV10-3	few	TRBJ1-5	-	TGTGCCATCAGTGAACAAAATCAGCCCCAGCATTTT	CAISEQNQPQHF
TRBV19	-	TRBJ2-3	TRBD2	TGTGCCAGTATTCAAACAGGAGCGGGAGGGCCCTTCACAGATACGCAGTATTTT	CASIQTGAGGPFTDTQYF
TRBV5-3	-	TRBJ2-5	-	TGTGCCAGAAGCTTGTGTTGCGGAGAGACCCAGTACTTC	CARSLCCGETQYF
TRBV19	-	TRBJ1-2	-	TGTGCCAGTAGCAAGACAGATGGCTATGGCTACACCTTC	CASSKTDGYGYTF
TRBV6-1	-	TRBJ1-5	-	TGTGCCAGCAGATCTATCTCGGGCGATCAGCCCCAGCATTTT	CASRSISGDQPQHF
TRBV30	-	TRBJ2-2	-	TGTGCCTGGACCCCTGCCAGGGCAGGCACCGGGGAGCTGTTTTTT	CAWTPARAGTGELFF
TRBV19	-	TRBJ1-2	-	TGTGCCAGTAGCCTACAGGGTAGCTATGGCTACACCTTC	CASSLQGSYGYTF
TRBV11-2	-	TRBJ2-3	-	TGTGCCAGCAGCTTACCCAAGTTGGATCACACAGATACGCAGTATTTT	CASSLPKLDHTDTQYF
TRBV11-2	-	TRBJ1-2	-	TGTGCCAGCAGCTTAGGGCCCCGGGATGGCTACACCTTC	CASSLGPRDGYTF
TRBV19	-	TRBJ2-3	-	TGTGCCAGTAGTATACAGCCTTCTAGCACAGATACGCAGTATTTT	CASSIQPSSTDTQYF
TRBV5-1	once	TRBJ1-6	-	TGCGCCAGCAGCTTGGGGGCAGGGGCCGCGAGTTCACCCCTCCACTTT	CASSLGAGAASSPLHF
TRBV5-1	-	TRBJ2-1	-	TGCGCCACTGGGCCCGGTGCTACCACCTACAATGAGCAGTTCTTC	CATGPGATTYNEQFF
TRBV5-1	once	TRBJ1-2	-	TGCGCCAGCAGCTTGGTTCCGGGGCCCTATGGCTACACCTTC	CASSLVPGPYGYTF
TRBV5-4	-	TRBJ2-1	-	TGTGCCAGCAGCGGTGGCCGATACAATGAGCAGTTCTTC	CASSGGRYNEQFF
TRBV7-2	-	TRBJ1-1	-	TGTGCCAGCAGCCTCAGGGCGGACACTGAAGCTTTCTTT	CASSLRADTEAFF
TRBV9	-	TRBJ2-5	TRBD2	TGTGCCAGCAGCCCCTCCGGGGGGGGCCGGGGGGAGACCCAGTACTTC	CASSPSGGGRGETQYF
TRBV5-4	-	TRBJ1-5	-	TGTGCCAGCAGCTCGGACGGTTTCAATCAGCCCCAGCATTTT	CASSSDGFNQPQHF
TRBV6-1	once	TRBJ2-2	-	TGTGCCAGCAGCCAAGCGAACACCGGGGAGCTGTTTTTT	CASSQANTGELFF
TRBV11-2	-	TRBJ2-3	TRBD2	TGTGCCAGCAGCGCCCGGGACTACCCTAGCACAGATACGCAGTATTTT	CASSARDYPSTDTQYF
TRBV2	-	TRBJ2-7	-	TGTGCCAGCAGTCCACAAGGGGGACTCACCTACGAGCAGTACTTC	CASSPQGGLTYEQYF
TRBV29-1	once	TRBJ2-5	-	TGCAGCGCCCCGGGTATCCATGAGACCCAGTACTTC	CSAPGIHETQYF
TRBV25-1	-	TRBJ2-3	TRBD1	TGTGCCAGCAGAGGGACAGGTGATTCTCATACGCAGTATTTT	CASRGTGDSHTQYF
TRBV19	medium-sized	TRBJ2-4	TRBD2	TGTGCCAGCACGGAAGCGGGAATGCGAAACATTCAGTACTTC	CASTEAGMRNIQYF